This T cell receptor (beta chain) was documented in a study of blood T cell repertoires in COVID-19. Study background: Donors in the United States, Italy and Spain gave samples during acute or convalescent COVID-19. Sample material is recorded as cDNA or gDNA derived from T cells, B-cell-depleted T cells, or PBMCs.

CDR1 is LGHNA and CDR2 is YNFKEQ in the germline V gene. The CDR3 is made up of 16 amino acids. With V trimmed by 0 bases and J by 6 bases, 5 bases remained unmatched. TCRdb's table, derived via immunoSEQ multiplex PCR, lists solely in-frame clones and lacks some. The profile shows just over 90,000 clones, around 90% of them singletons. What was sequenced was peripheral blood. The chain has TRBV4-2 and TRBJ2-1; 10 bases fit TRBD2. The TCR originated in a human donor with active COVID-19. The donor label of this sample is uncertain. The DNA for the CDR3 is TGTGCCAGCAGCCAAGATCCACTAGCGGGACGCAATGAGCAGTTCTTC. Translating gives CASSQDPLAGRNEQFF.